One sample yielded the 18 T cell receptor beta chains listed below, sequenced in a study of naive and memory T cell subsets. Two oligonucleotides, mixed equimolar, formed the beta constant-region primer covering TRBC1 and TRBC2. One entry per CDR3 protein results from TCRdb running MiXCR on the UMI-ligation and nested PCR reads. The data hold under 150,000 distinct CDR3 sequences, with approximately 17% observed a single time. Sequenced sample: naive CD4+ T cells from blood. The receptors shown here come from a human donor in good health.

The chain links TRBV14 to TRBJ1-4; the D is unclear. V was pared by 0 bases and J by 13 bases, with 9 bases between. Germline V gives CDR1 SGHDN, CDR2 FVKESK. The CDR3 has 12 amino acids. Here the CDR3 reads CASSQDYDGLFF. DNA of the CDR3: TGTGCCAGCAGCCAAGATTATGACGGACTGTTTTTT.

The chain carries TRBV6-2 or TRBV6-3 and TRBJ2-1; D remains ambiguous. Trimming removed 4 bases at V and 5 bases at J, with 6 bases between. The CDR3 is 12 residues long. Looked up from germline, CDR1 is MNHEY and CDR2 is SVGEGT. In nucleotides, the CDR3 is TGTGCCAGCAGTTGGCCCGACAATGAGCAGTTCTTC. Translated, it gives CASSWPDNEQFF.

This clonotype was found a few times. The chain combines TRBV28 with TRBJ2-2, with D perhaps TRBD1 (5 bases). The V end was cut by 6 bases, the J end by 1 base, with 12 bases between. This CDR3 spans 15 amino acids. The V gene's germline CDR1 is MDHEN and CDR2 SYDVKM. The CDR3 reads CASSSDSKNTGELFF. In DNA, the CDR3 is TGTGCCAGCAGCTCCGACAGCAAGAACACCGGGGAGCTGTTTTTT.

CDR3 sequence: CASSQDSGNTEAFF. CDR3 nucleotide sequence: TGTGCCAGCAGCCAAGATTCGGGAAACACTGAAGCTTTCTTT. The genes are TRBV3-1 and TRBJ1-1; D call uncertain. V was shortened by 0 bases and J by 2 bases, with 7 bases between the two germline ends. CDR1 is LGHDT, CDR2 YNNKEL, per germline (reference sequence). CDR3 length: 14 residues.

This clonotype was seen more than once but under ten times. The chain recombines TRBV29-1 with TRBJ2-3, with TRBD1 matching over 8 bases. CDR1 and CDR2 (germline): SQVTM, ANQGSEA. CDR3 size: 14 residues. V lost 6 bases, J lost 7 bases, and 12 bases stayed unmatched. The CDR3 DNA reads TGCAGCGTCGCATTCGGGACAGGCACGAATACGCAGTATTTT. Its translation is CSVAFGTGTNTQYF.

This chain joins TRBV2 and TRBJ2-2, with D perhaps being TRBD1 or TRBD2 (6 bases each). Trimming pared 7 bases from V and 5 bases from J, leaving 17 bases between. CDR1 is SNHLY and CDR2 is FYNNEI in the germline V gene. The CDR3 is made up of 15 amino acids. CDR3 bases: TGTGCCAGCACCCTGGGGGGCGCCGGGACCGGGGAGCTGTTTTTT. It specifies CASTLGGAGTGELFF.

This sequence joins TRBV9 and TRBJ2-3; D gene uncertain. The CDR3 consists of 13 residues. Trimming took off 0 bases at V and 6 bases at J, with 8 bases between the two ends. CDR1 and CDR2 from the germline V gene are SGDLS and YYNGEE. The CDR3 here is CASSVVPRDTQYF. CDR3 nucleotides: TGTGCCAGCAGCGTAGTCCCCAGGGATACGCAGTATTTT.

V usage is TRBV29-1 and J usage is TRBJ2-7; a possible D gene is TRBD1 (6 bases). Looked up from germline, CDR1 is SQVTM and CDR2 is ANQGSEA. V dropped 6 bases and J dropped 3 bases, with 18 bases sitting between them. This CDR3 contains 14 residues. The CDR3 bases are TGCAGCGTCAAATTCCAGGGGCGAGACTACGAGCAGTACTTC. Its translation is CSVKFQGRDYEQYF.

This chain's CDR3 is CAISETEPGQGKDTQYF. The CDR3 nucleotides are TGTGCCATCAGTGAGACAGAACCGGGACAGGGAAAAGATACGCAGTATTTT. This chain connects TRBV10-3 to TRBJ2-3; 9 bases are a match to TRBD1. There are 17 residues in the CDR3. Germline V gene data show CDR1 as ENHRY and CDR2 as SYGVKD. V dropped 2 bases and J dropped 5; count of bases not matched to a gene: 11.

This clonotype has just a few counts. The V call is TRBV18, the J call TRBJ2-1; weak D call: TRBD2 (6 bases). Trimming left V 3 bases short and J 6 bases short, with 9 bases between. The CDR3 runs 13 residues. CDR1 is KGHSH and CDR2 is LQKENI in the germline V gene. The CDR3 is CASSPGLSNEQFF. In DNA, the CDR3 is TGTGCCAGCTCACCGGGACTCAGCAATGAGCAGTTCTTC.

V usage is TRBV5-4 and J usage is TRBJ2-1, with D possibly matching TRBD1 (5 bases). Per the germline V gene, CDR1 is SGHNT and CDR2 is YYREEE (reference sequence). The CDR3 has 12 amino acids. Deletions cut 4 bases from V and 9 bases from J, with 11 bases between. This CDR3 is CASSQTQGEQFF. CDR3 coding DNA: TGTGCCAGCAGCCAAACCCAGGGTGAGCAGTTCTTC.

This clonotype was counted many times. V gene TRBV10-3 combines with J gene TRBJ2-3; tentatively, D is TRBD2 (5 bases). The germline V gene encodes CDR1 ENHRY and CDR2 SYGVKD. CDR3 length: 13 residues. V gave up 7 bases and J gave up 1 base, with 9 bases separating them. CDR3 sequence: CAIMRAGTDTQYF. DNA for the CDR3: TGTGCCATCATGAGGGCTGGCACAGATACGCAGTATTTT.

The V gene is TRBV2, the J gene TRBJ2-5, with no clear D. V was pared by 7 bases and J by 5 bases, with 11 bases between. Germline V gene data show CDR1 as SNHLY and CDR2 as FYNNEI. The CDR3 extends over 12 amino acids. The CDR3 nucleotides read TGTGCCAGCAACCTAGGTGGGGAGACCCAGTACTTC. Its protein is CASNLGGETQYF.

The V and J genes are TRBV14 and TRBJ2-7; 10 bases align to TRBD1. The CDR3 totals 14 residues. Unmatched junction bases numbered 3, after V lost 4 bases and J lost 3 bases. The germline gives CDR1 SGHDN, CDR2 FVKESK. This CDR3 reads CASSPRTGGYEQYF. As DNA, the CDR3 is TGTGCCAGCAGCCCTCGGACAGGGGGCTACGAGCAGTACTTC.

This clonotype was counted only a few times. V usage is TRBV12-3 or TRBV12-4 and J usage is TRBJ2-1, with 9 bases lining up with TRBD2. With 2 bases clipped from V and 9 bases from J, the junction kept 8 bases outside the gene matches. The CDR3 length is 15 residues. This chain's CDR3 is CASSLLAGGVTEQFF. In nucleotides, the CDR3 is TGTGCCAGCAGTTTATTGGCGGGAGGGGTCACTGAGCAGTTCTTC.

There are many counts of this clonotype. The rearrangement links TRBV2 to TRBJ1-4; D is uncertain. Between the trimmed V and J ends, which lost 5 bases and 0 bases, there was a span of 4 bases. The CDR3 runs to 13 residues. CDR1 is SNHLY, CDR2 FYNNEI, per germline. The CDR3 DNA follows: TGTGCCAGCAGTCCGTCAACTAATGAAAAACTGTTTTTT. Its protein product is CASSPSTNEKLFF.

The chain is built from TRBV4-1 and TRBJ1-5; no reliable D call. Germline assignment: CDR1 MGHRA and CDR2 YSYEKL. Trimming pared 0 bases from V and 1 base from J, leaving 10 bases between. The CDR3 extends over 16 amino acids. CDR3: CASSQEGSGSNQPQHF. The CDR3 DNA reads TGCGCCAGCAGCCAAGAAGGCAGTGGGAGCAATCAGCCCCAGCATTTT.

This rearrangement joins TRBV7-2 to TRBJ2-7; 7 bases map to TRBD1. CDR1 SGHTA and CDR2 FQGNSA come from the germline V gene. This CDR3 has 15 amino acids. Losses at the gene ends were 2 bases for V and 5 bases for J; bases not matched to a gene: 9. The DNA for the CDR3 is TGTGCCAGCAGCTTACAGGGACAGTACTCGGACGAGCAGTACTTC. This encodes CASSLQGQYSDEQYF.